A single sample is the source of the 3 T cell receptor beta chains below, sequenced in a study of beta chain features in type 1 diabetes. All of the isolated RNA was reverse transcribed, so expressed TCRB transcripts were sequenced. The protocol was immunoSEQ multiplex PCR, while the TCRdb copy is restricted to in-frame clones and leaves out a portion. The sample yields fewer than 550,000 clones, over 9.5% seen once. The material sequenced was naive CD4+ T cells from blood. These receptors were obtained from a young woman in good health.

In this sample, this clone turned up a few times. This chain links TRBV29-1 with TRBJ2-2, with 7 bases aligning to TRBD1. Germline V gene sequence: CDR1 SQVTM, CDR2 ANQGSEA. The CDR3 runs to 14 residues. Germline trimming cut 4 bases from V and 1 base from J; bases unmatched to any gene: 3. CDR3 DNA: TGCAGCGTTGGACAGGGATTGAACACCGGGGAGCTGTTTTTT. Its protein product is CSVGQGLNTGELFF.

The rearrangement links TRBV27 to TRBJ2-7; the D is unclear. This CDR3 has 14 amino acids. The germline V gene encodes CDR1 MNHEY and CDR2 SMNVEV (reference sequence). V was clipped by 8 bases and J by 6 bases, with 20 bases between them. CDR3 nucleotides: TGTGCCAGCCGGCTTGCAAAGGGCCAGATCGAGCAGTACTTC. This translates into CASRLAKGQIEQYF.

This clone showed up just a few times. The chain carries TRBV7-2 and TRBJ2-3, with 9 bases matching TRBD1. This CDR3 region has 15 residues. Germline CDR1 reads SGHTA; CDR2 reads FQGNSA. Trimming cost V 5 bases and J 8 bases; bases outside gene matches: 11. CDR3: CASSPRTGVDVTQYF. In DNA form, the CDR3 reads TGTGCCAGCAGCCCTAGGACAGGGGTAGATGTTACGCAGTATTTT.